The next 9 T cell receptor beta chains were all read from a single sample in a study of graft-versus-host responses after intestinal transplantation. Here immunoSEQ multiplex PCR was the method, and the copy in TCRdb shows in-frame clones only, minus some. The table records some 110,000 clones, about 92% of them present only once. Antigens of these TCRs are unknown. Sequencing was performed on unstimulated CD8+ T cells sorted from spleen or lymph node cells, taken before transplant. The receptors stem from a human donor who was the organ donor for an intestinal transplant.

With respect to this clone: One junction end does not reproduce the germline sequence, and a read error may be involved. The rearrangement links TRBV10-2 to TRBJ2-3; D not certain. The CDR3 has 14 amino acids. In germline, CDR1 is WSHSY, CDR2 SAAADI. CDR3 sequence: CASTEVYRTDTQYF. Here the CDR3 DNA reads TGCGCCAGCACTGAGGTATACCGCACAGATACGCAGTATTTT.

The genes are TRBV6-5 and TRBJ1-5; D not resolved. Trimming shortened V by 5 bases and J by 6 bases, and 8 bases separated the two germline ends. Per germline, CDR1 MNHEY and CDR2 SVGAGI. The CDR3 totals 12 residues. DNA of the CDR3: TGTGCCAGCAGTCCACCAGGTCAGCCCCAGCATTTT. It codes for CASSPPGQPQHF.

Here the CDR3 reads CASSEGAGGVNEQFF. CDR3 in DNA: TGTGCCAGCAGTGAGGGAGCGGGAGGGGTCAATGAGCAGTTCTTC. The genes are TRBV5-5 and TRBJ2-1, with TRBD2 matching 10 bases. The CDR3 is 15 residues long. V was pared by 5 bases and J by 6 bases, with 8 bases of the junction left unmatched. The germline CDR1 and CDR2 sequences are SGHKS and YYEKEE (reference sequence).

This clone was seen just once. The chain combines TRBV6-6 with TRBJ1-2; D is uncertain. The CDR3 sequence is 12 residues long. Germline CDR1 reads MNHNY; CDR2 reads SVGAGI (reference sequence). The germline V and J ends were trimmed by 8 bases and 4 bases, with 11 bases remaining between them. CDR3 protein: CASSSYFYGYTF. DNA for the CDR3: TGTGCCAGCTCCTCTTACTTCTATGGCTACACCTTC.

The V and J genes are TRBV29-1 and TRBJ2-5; 9 bases line up with TRBD1. The CDR3 length is 15 residues. The V and J ends lost 0 bases and 0 bases, in that order; junction bases with no gene match: 2. The germline CDR1 and CDR2 sequences are SQVTM and ANQGSEA. In nucleotides, the CDR3 is TGCAGCGTTGAAGACGGACAGGGGAACCAAGAGACCCAGTACTTC. This codes for CSVEDGQGNQETQYF.

The CDR3 loop reads CASSEVGRNYGYTF. The CDR3 bases are TGTGCCAGCAGTGAAGTGGGCAGGAACTATGGCTACACCTTC. This chain connects TRBV6-1 to TRBJ1-2; D gene uncertain. Germline CDR1 MNHNS, CDR2 SASEGT. Between the trimmed V and J ends, which lost 1 base and 2 bases, there was a span of 8 bases. This CDR3 spans 14 amino acids.

This chain uses TRBV13 with TRBJ2-5; D may be TRBD1 (8 bases). This CDR3 is 14 amino acids long. Trimming stripped 6 bases from V and 5 bases from J, with 16 bases between. Germline assignment: CDR1 PRHDT and CDR2 FYEKMQ (reference sequence). The CDR3 bases are TGTGCCAGCAGTTCTGTACAGGGGGGGGAGACCCAGTACTTC. Protein sequence: CASSSVQGGETQYF.

V and J are TRBV7-9 and TRBJ2-6, with D perhaps TRBD2 (6 bases). The ends were cut back, 0 bases at V and 4 bases at J, with 10 bases in the middle. Germline V gives CDR1 SEHNR, CDR2 FQNEAQ (reference sequence). This CDR3 has 16 amino acids. The CDR3 loop reads CASSLAPREGANVLTF. CDR3 bases: TGTGCCAGCAGCTTAGCGCCGCGGGAAGGGGCCAACGTCCTGACTTTC.

The genes are TRBV4-2 and TRBJ2-1; weak D call: TRBD2 (6 bases). V lost 0 bases and J 10 bases, leaving 13 bases between the germline ends. Germline V gene data show CDR1 as LGHNA and CDR2 as YNFKEQ. The CDR3 has 14 residues. The CDR3 region is CASSQDSLATEQFF. The CDR3 bases are TGTGCCAGCAGCCAAGATTCACTAGCTACGGAGCAGTTCTTC.